The present entry profiles one T cell receptor (beta chain) with its context. The V gene's germline CDR1 is LNHDA and CDR2 SQIVND (reference sequence). V lost 4 bases, J lost 5 bases, and 15 bases lay in between. The CDR3 runs to 14 residues. The sample originates from a study of blood T cell repertoires in COVID-19. The wider study: Acute and convalescent COVID-19 specimens originated in the United States, Italy and Spain. PBMCs, B-cell-depleted T cells, or T cells provided the cDNA or gDNA that made up the material.

Methods used by the authors: From reference gene primer amplification, estimates of nucleated cell counts were derived. Assay used: immunoSEQ multiplex PCR; TCRdb lists only in-frame clones, some missing. That table supplies the V and J calls and clone size; D and trimming were determined from the DNA. This table has fewer than 80,000 clones, 85% to 90% appearing once. The chain recombines TRBV19 with TRBJ2-7, with D tentatively TRBD2 (6 bases). The sequence derives from a man aged 45-60 years with acute or convalescent COVID-19. The sample taken for sequencing was peripheral blood. CDR3 loop: CASSSRENPHEQYF. CDR3 nucleotides: TGTGCCAGTAGTAGCCGGGAGAACCCCCACGAGCAGTACTTC.